What follows are 23 T cell receptor beta chains derived from one specimen sequenced in a study of T cell changes during pregnancy in multiple sclerosis. Profiling relied on immunoSEQ multiplex PCR, and the TCRdb table lists in-frame clones only, not all of them. The sample lists some 52,000 clones, around 92% occurring once. The sample here was CD4+ T cells from peripheral blood mononuclear cells, taken in the third trimester of pregnancy. Receptors originate from a female donor with multiple sclerosis, enrolled in a pregnancy study.

CDR3 nucleotides: TGCGCCAGCAGCTTGGTCCGGGACAGCCTAAACAATGAGCAGTTCTTC. Protein sequence: CASSLVRDSLNNEQFF. The J gene is TRBJ2-1, the V gene TRBV5-1; 7 bases align to TRBD1. Looked up from germline, CDR1 is SGHRS and CDR2 is YFSETQ. The CDR3 covers 16 residues. The ends lost 0 bases at V and 5 bases at J; junction bases unmatched: 8.

CDR3: CASSLLAGSTDTQYF. CDR3 DNA sequence: TGTGCCAGCAGCTTATTAGCGGGGAGCACAGATACGCAGTATTTT. This chain joins TRBV7-2 and TRBJ2-3, with 8 bases fitting TRBD2. The V gene's germline CDR1 is SGHTA and CDR2 FQGNSA. The ends lost 2 bases at V and 0 bases at J; junction bases unmatched: 1. This CDR3 has 15 residues.

The chain carries TRBV5-1 and TRBJ1-5, with a tentative D call TRBD1 (6 bases). CDR1 is SGHRS and CDR2 is YFSETQ in the germline V gene. The CDR3 consists of 15 residues. V shed 3 bases and J shed 6 bases, with 16 bases lying between them. The CDR3 DNA is TGCGCCAGCAGCTGGTCGACAGGTCAGGGTCAGCCCCAGCATTTT. Translated: CASSWSTGQGQPQHF.

This clone was seen only once. The J gene is TRBJ2-5, the V gene TRBV5-1; D is undetermined. Trimming left V 4 bases short and J 5 bases short, with 12 bases between. The CDR3 is made up of 13 amino acids. The germline CDR1 and CDR2 sequences are SGHRS and YFSETQ. CDR3 sequence reads: CASSRMTWETQYF. The CDR3, as DNA: TGCGCCAGCAGCCGAATGACTTGGGAGACCCAGTACTTC.

The sample holds a few counts of this clone. J is TRBJ2-7 and V is TRBV14; TRBD2 matches 13 bases. The V segment lost 3 bases and the J segment 4 bases; nucleotides outside the gene matches: 3. This CDR3 comprises 15 residues. Per germline, CDR1 SGHDN and CDR2 FVKESK. The CDR3 region has the DNA TGTGCCAGCAGCCAGCCGGGACTAGCGGGGTACGAGCAGTACTTC. Translated, it gives CASSQPGLAGYEQYF.

The rearrangement links TRBV4-3 to TRBJ1-2; TRBD1 might be the D (5 bases). The V end was cut by 4 bases, the J end by 4 bases, with 13 bases between. CDR3 length equals 14 residues. CDR1 and CDR2 (germline): LGHNA, YSLEER. DNA for the CDR3: TGCGCCAGCAGCCCTTCGACAGCAGCCTATGGCTACACCTTC. Encoded protein: CASSPSTAAYGYTF.

The rearrangement joins TRBV13 to TRBJ1-5; possibly TRBD1 for D (6 bases). Germline V CDR1 and CDR2: PRHDT, FYEKMQ (reference sequence). Trimming left V 0 bases short and J 2 bases short, with 11 bases between. The CDR3 runs to 16 residues. The CDR3 DNA sequence: TGTGCCAGCAGCTTAGGACAGGGAGAGGGCAATCAGCCCCAGCATTTT. It codes for CASSLGQGEGNQPQHF.

The rearrangement links TRBV4-3 to TRBJ2-7, with 11 nucleotides matching TRBD2. This CDR3 has 15 amino acids. Per the germline V gene, CDR1 is LGHNA and CDR2 is YSLEER. Trimming cost V 0 bases and J 7 bases; bases outside gene matches: 5. The CDR3 region is CASSQDRGLAGEQYF. The CDR3, as DNA: TGCGCCAGCAGCCAAGACCGCGGACTAGCGGGTGAGCAGTACTTC.

This chain connects TRBV15 to TRBJ1-1, with D tentatively TRBD1 (6 bases). V lost 0 bases to trimming and J lost 11 bases, with 13 bases between them. Germline lookup yields CDR1 LNHNV and CDR2 YYDKDF (reference sequence). The CDR3 length is 13 residues. The CDR3 sequence: CATSRENRDRAFF. The CDR3 DNA reads as TGTGCCACCAGCAGAGAAAACAGGGATCGGGCTTTCTTT.

The chain uses TRBV4-2 and TRBJ2-1, with 9 bases identical to TRBD1. With 3 bases clipped from V and 3 bases from J, the junction kept 3 bases outside the gene matches. CDR1 and CDR2 (germline): LGHNA, YNFKEQ. The CDR3 is 15 amino acids. The DNA of the CDR3 is TGTGCCAGCAGCCACCGGACAGGGGACTACAATGAGCAGTTCTTC. This sequence encodes CASSHRTGDYNEQFF.

This clone was seen once. The V gene is TRBV5-6, the J gene TRBJ1-2; D remains ambiguous. V was cut by 4 bases and J by 0 bases, with 16 bases left in between. The germline gives CDR1 SGHDT, CDR2 YYEEEE. This CDR3 is built from 16 residues. CDR3 loop: CASSPGFGVTNYGYTF. The CDR3 DNA is TGTGCCAGCAGCCCCGGGTTTGGTGTTACTAACTATGGCTACACCTTC.

The rearrangement uses TRBV5-4 and TRBJ1-5; possibly TRBD1 for D (5 bases). Germline assignment: CDR1 SGHNT and CDR2 YYREEE (reference sequence). Trimming cost V 0 bases and J 6 bases, with 13 bases left between them. This CDR3 spans 15 amino acids. CDR3 sequence: CASSLDGGTFQPQHF. The CDR3 bases are TGTGCCAGCAGCTTGGACGGGGGAACATTTCAGCCCCAGCATTTT.

This rearrangement joins TRBV4-2 to TRBJ1-6, with TRBD1 identical over 9 bases. With V trimmed by 5 bases and J by 7 bases, 12 bases remained unmatched. Germline V CDR1 and CDR2: LGHNA, YNFKEQ. The CDR3 totals 17 residues. The CDR3 DNA follows: TGTGCCAGCAGCTCTGGTACTCTAGGGACAGGGAATTCACCCCTCCACTTT. It encodes CASSSGTLGTGNSPLHF.

V gene TRBV13 combines with J gene TRBJ2-7, with D perhaps TRBD1 (5 bases). The V gene lost 2 bases and the J gene lost 2 bases, with 10 bases spanning the gap. Germline V gives CDR1 PRHDT, CDR2 FYEKMQ (reference sequence). The CDR3 is made up of 14 amino acids. The CDR3 here is CASSLPRVPYEQYF. Here the CDR3 DNA reads TGTGCCAGCAGCTTACCCAGGGTGCCCTACGAGCAGTACTTC.

J is TRBJ1-2 and V is TRBV4-3; no definite D call. The CDR3 runs to 13 residues. Looked up from germline, CDR1 is LGHNA and CDR2 is YSLEER. V was pared by 4 bases and J by 3 bases, with 9 bases between. DNA of the CDR3: TGCGCCAGCAGCCCGACGAGGGACTATGGCTACACCTTC. This encodes CASSPTRDYGYTF.

V and J are TRBV9 and TRBJ2-1, with 8 nucleotides matching TRBD2. This CDR3 region has 16 residues. Looked up from germline, CDR1 is SGDLS and CDR2 is YYNGEE. V dropped 1 base and J dropped 2; count of bases not matched to a gene: 5. The CDR3 coding sequence is TGTGCCAGCAGCGTAACGGGGGGGTTCACCTACAATGAGCAGTTCTTC. It encodes CASSVTGGFTYNEQFF.

CDR3 sequence: CASSTLAGRKGEKLFF. In DNA form, the CDR3 reads TGCGCCAGCAGCACACTCGCGGGGCGCAAGGGTGAAAAACTGTTTTTT. The chain is built from TRBV5-1 and TRBJ1-4; tentative D call: TRBD1 (5 bases). V was cut by 4 bases and J by 7 bases, with 20 bases left in between. In germline, CDR1 is SGHRS, CDR2 YFSETQ. The CDR3 has 16 amino acids.

The V and J genes are TRBV5-1 and TRBJ2-2, with D unclear. The germline gives CDR1 SGHRS, CDR2 YFSETQ. The CDR3 is made up of 16 amino acids. The V and J ends lost 0 bases and 0 bases respectively, with 9 bases between them. The CDR3 protein is CASSLGAKTNTGELFF. In nucleotides, the CDR3 is TGCGCCAGCAGCTTGGGCGCAAAAACGAACACCGGGGAGCTGTTTTTT.

The chain couples TRBV7-6 to TRBJ2-3, with 7 bases that match TRBD2. V dropped 2 bases and J dropped 6; count of bases not matched to a gene: 5. Germline CDR1 reads SGHVS; CDR2 reads FNYEAQ. The CDR3 runs to 14 residues. CDR3 bases: TGTGCCAGCAGCTTATCTAGCGGCGGTGATACGCAGTATTTT. Translation: CASSLSSGGDTQYF.

The chain carries TRBV9 and TRBJ2-1; 9 bases match TRBD2. This CDR3 has 14 amino acids. V shed 2 bases, J shed 5 bases, and the junction held 2 bases outside the gene matches. The germline V gene encodes CDR1 SGDLS and CDR2 YYNGEE. This chain's CDR3 is CASSVLAGNNEQFF. In DNA, the CDR3 is TGTGCCAGCAGCGTTCTAGCGGGAAACAATGAGCAGTTCTTC.

The chain is built from TRBV2 and TRBJ1-2; no clear D. Germline V CDR1 and CDR2: SNHLY, FYNNEI. The CDR3 loop spans 14 amino acids. V was pared by 0 bases and J by 8 bases, with 13 bases between. DNA of the CDR3: TGTGCCAGCAGTGAAGCGCGAAGGGAGGGCGGCTACACCTTC. This translates into CASSEARREGGYTF. Together with reference TRBV2 and TRBJ1-2, the CDR3 gives the full variable domain: EPEVTQTPSHQVTQMGQEVILRCVPISNHLYFYWYRQILGQKVEFLVSFYNNEISEKSEIFDDQFSVERPDGSNFTLKIRSTKLEDSAMYFCASSEARREGGYTFGSGTRLTVV.

This clone was detected only a few times. This sequence joins TRBV9 and TRBJ1-4; D unresolved. In germline, CDR1 is SGDLS, CDR2 YYNGEE. CDR3 length: 14 amino acids. Trimming took 2 bases from V and 3 from J, leaving 8 bases between them. Here the CDR3 reads CASSVRAANEKLFF. CDR3 in DNA: TGTGCCAGCAGCGTGCGGGCAGCTAATGAAAAACTGTTTTTT.

V usage is TRBV5-4 and J usage is TRBJ2-3; 10 positions agree with TRBD2. V lost 2 bases to trimming and J lost 3 bases; unmatched junction nucleotides: 6. Germline V gene lookup returns CDR1 SGHNT and CDR2 YYREEE (reference sequence). The CDR3 is 16 amino acids. CDR3 sequence reads: CASSFLTSGATDTQYF. In DNA, the CDR3 is TGTGCCAGCAGCTTCCTAACTAGCGGGGCTACAGATACGCAGTATTTT.